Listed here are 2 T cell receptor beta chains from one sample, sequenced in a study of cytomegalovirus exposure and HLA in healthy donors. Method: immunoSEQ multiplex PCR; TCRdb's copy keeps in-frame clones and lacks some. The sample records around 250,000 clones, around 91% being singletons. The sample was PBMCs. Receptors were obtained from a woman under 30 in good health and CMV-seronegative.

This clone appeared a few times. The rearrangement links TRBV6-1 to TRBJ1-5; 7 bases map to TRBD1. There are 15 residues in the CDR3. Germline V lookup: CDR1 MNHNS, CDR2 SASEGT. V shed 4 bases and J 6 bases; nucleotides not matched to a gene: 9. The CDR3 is CASSVSEGAFQPQHF. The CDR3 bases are TGTGCCAGCAGTGTTTCGGAGGGGGCTTTTCAGCCCCAGCATTTT.

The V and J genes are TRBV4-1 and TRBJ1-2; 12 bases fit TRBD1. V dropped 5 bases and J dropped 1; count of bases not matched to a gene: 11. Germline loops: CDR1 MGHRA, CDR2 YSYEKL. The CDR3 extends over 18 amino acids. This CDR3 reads CASSAIGTGGPINYGYTF. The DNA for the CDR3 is TGCGCCAGCAGCGCCATAGGGACAGGGGGCCCCATTAACTATGGCTACACCTTC.